This entry features one T cell receptor beta chain sequence. This sample is part of a study of control samples from healthy donors and cancer patients. CDR1 is SGHTA, CDR2 FQGNSA, per germline. Losses at the gene ends were 5 bases for V and 8 bases for J; bases not matched to a gene: 12. CDR3 size: 16 residues. Method: immunoSEQ multiplex PCR; TCRdb's copy keeps in-frame clones and lacks some. Of 90,000 or so clones listed, less than 90% are singletons. Sequences were obtained from blood. This TCR was recovered from a woman in her seventies in good health. The chain carries TRBV7-2 and TRBJ2-3; 11 bases map to TRBD1. CDR3 DNA: TGTGCCAGCAGCCACTCCGGGACAGGGGGACTAGGTACGCAGTATTTT. Amino acids: CASSHSGTGGLGTQYF.